The clone carrying this T cell receptor (beta chain) came up once. This entry comes from a study of blood T cell repertoires in COVID-19. As for the study in general: The study drew acute and convalescent COVID-19 samples from the United States, Italy and Spain. PBMCs, B-cell-depleted T cells, or T cells provided the cDNA or gDNA that made up the material.

J was trimmed by 3 bases and V by 1 base; bases with no gene match: 10. CDR1 and CDR2 (germline): LNHDA, SQIVND (reference sequence). The CDR3 has 18 amino acids. How the authors handled the data: Amplification of reference gene primers was used by the study to estimate nucleated cell counts. The method was immunoSEQ multiplex PCR; TCRdb's version includes in-frame clones alone and lacks a portion of them. V and J calls and clone size are given by that table; D and trimming were obtained from the DNA. The table records 400,000 or so clones, approximately 89% of them present only once. Those enrolled in Seattle joined during active infection and were followed longitudinally afterward.

Sample: peripheral blood. The gene calls are TRBV19 and TRBJ1-4, with 8 bases that match TRBD1. The sequence came from a woman in her thirties or forties with COVID-19, enrolled during active disease. CDR3 region: CASSIGQGFNAANEKLFF. The CDR3 coding sequence is TGTGCCAGTAGTATAGGACAGGGGTTCAATGCGGCTAATGAAAAACTGTTTTTT. The full variable domain, in which reference TRBV19 and TRBJ1-4 provide the parts outside the CDR3, is DGGITQSPKYLFRKEGQNVTLSCEQNLNHDAMYWYRQDPGQGLRLIYYSQIVNDFQKGDIAEGYSVSREKKESFPLTVTSAQKNPTAFYLCASSIGQGFNAANEKLFFGSGTQLSVL.